A single TCR beta chain is shown here with its context. It lacks a known antigen. Base quality data are lacking; no much larger clone is found one base away. The CDR3, from cysteine to phenylalanine, totals 12 residues. CDR3 DNA only is kept here, 36 bases in frame from base 1. V is pared back by 3 bases and J by 8 bases, with 10 bases lying between the germline termini. The germline V gene yields SGHDT for CDR1 and YYEEEE for CDR2. The sample is drawn from a study of blood T cells in healthy people across ages (dated by TCRdb to about 2015). General notes on the study: Template switching captured roughly one uniquely barcoded TCR beta cDNA molecule per two T cells in model experiments. Using deep sequencing normalized with unique cDNA molecular identifiers, the study measured how TCR beta repertoire diversity changes with age. The donors were split into four age groups: young (average around 16 years), middle-aged (nearly 40), aged (62) and long-lived (roughly 80). To avoid experimental bias, donors of different ages were distributed randomly across sequencing lanes. Two additional independent replicas of 1 million unique cDNA reads from the same blood draw were analyzed for two donors (one aged 18 to 30 and one aged 80 or older).

On the study overall, not on this receptor specifically: The percentage of naive T cells measured by flow cytometry correlated strongly with observed TCR beta diversity. Because the CMV infection status of the donors was unknown, age-related changes in expanded clonotypes may potentially have been confounded. As age increased, observed TCR beta diversity per million T cells dropped in a roughly linear way, and a significant reduction was already evident by age 40. Bulk unsorted PBMC profiling prevented conclusive comparison of naive and antigen-experienced compartments. Compared with the aged group, more naive CD4+ T cells, fewer expanded clones and increased TCR diversity were shown by the long-lived group, suggesting age selection. Total diversity estimates from one million sequenced T cells were considered lower bounds and underestimates.

Library creation used 5' RACE. The sample was run on an Illumina HiSeq 2500. A second PCR of roughly 7 to 11 cycles was performed with a sample-barcoded 5' primer and a J-beta primer mix. A template-switch 5' adaptor carrying 12 random nucleotides introduced a unique molecular identifier onto each TCR beta cDNA molecule. Each sample yielded at least 3 million CDR3-containing paired-end reads. The Mint cDNA synthesis kit, primed by a TRBC-specific oligonucleotide, was used to synthesize first-strand cDNA from all RNA. Following uracil-DNA glycosylase treatment, a first 18-cycle PCR with universal primers M1SS and BC2_uni_R was performed on all cDNA. Turning to the authors' computational methods: For normalization, 1 million high-quality reads, each with a distinct molecular identifier, were randomly selected from each sample. Reads sharing molecular identifiers were discarded rather than binned into consensus sequences. MiTCR, with a Q25 quality threshold and the strictest error-elimination algorithm, was used for CDR3 identification, clonotype clustering and error correction. Lower-bound total TCR beta diversity was estimated with a nonparametric unseen species model using Euler transformation. TCRdb passed the public sequencing reads through fastp at Q25 and MiXCR, retaining productive beta sequences. Entries are consolidated by CDR3 protein sequence, retaining the most common genes and DNA. TCRdb, not the original authors, processed these V and J calls. In this sample the table shows just over 1 million distinct CDR3 sequences, roughly 45% of which occur a single time. The ten top clones hold approximately 17% of the sample.

The donors were under 40 Caucasian individuals from Russia, aged about 6 to 95 years, who were systemically healthy. About 10 milliliters of peripheral blood were collected from each donor into EDTA-treated Vacutainer tubes. PBMCs were isolated by Ficoll-Paque density-gradient centrifugation, with at least 7 million obtained per sample. Trizol reagent was used to extract total RNA from PBMCs, with at least 5.5 micrograms per sample. The percentages of naive CD45RAhigh/CD27high T cells were determined by flow cytometry on a PBMC aliquot from every donor. The rearranged chain carries TRBV5-6 and TRBJ2-3; the D match is possibly TRBD1 or TRBD2, with 5 bases aligned in each. The sample consisted of blood. This TCR was sampled from a woman aged 55-70 years in good health. The CDR3 region has the sequence CASSSDGGTQYF. The bases read TGTGCCAGCAGCTCCGATGGGGGTACGCAGTATTTT.